This T cell receptor (beta chain) was profiled in a study of T cell responses to AZD1222 COVID-19 vaccine. Study overall: Pooling of second doses given at about 4 or about 12 weeks was done.

Assay: immunoSEQ multiplex PCR; the TCRdb copy retains only in-frame clones and omits some. The sample has 150,000 to 200,000 clones, 94% seen once. The germline V and J ends were trimmed by 6 bases and 5 bases, with 13 bases remaining between them. The CDR3 has 13 amino acids. Concerning this clone itself: Its antigen remains unidentified.

General study points: Clonal diversity may have been underestimated, and the donors were mostly white British, with more females than males. The study found Spike-specific TCR breadth and depth rose after two AZD1222 doses. Reportedly, nearly half the spike-specific TCRs target unmutated variant regions.

The rearrangement uses TRBV12-3 or TRBV12-4 and TRBJ1-2; D may be TRBD1 (5 bases). The receptor was derived from an adult in good health. The sample consisted of peripheral blood, taken on day 0 of AZD1222 vaccination. CDR3 amino acids: CASSPGTEYGYTF. For the CDR3, the DNA is TGTGCCAGCAGCCCCGGGACCGAGTATGGCTACACCTTC.